The 30 T cell receptor beta chains below were found in one sample sequenced in a study of regulatory T cells in long-lasting Graves disease. Time point in this sample: newly diagnosed GD, antithyroid drugs for less than 3 months. Extracted PBMC RNA gave rise to the TCR library. TCR beta libraries were built with iRepertoire HTBI primers and Arm-PCR of CDR3 regions. TCRdb passed the multiplex PCR reads through MiXCR, listing each CDR3 protein once. Of over 300,000 distinct CDR3 sequences listed, around 15% are singletons. Material: peripheral blood mononuclear cells (PBMCs), obtained at new diagnosis, from a patient treated with antithyroid drugs. The origin of the receptors is a female donor with Graves disease.

This chain joins TRBV30 and TRBJ2-5, with 9 bases matching TRBD1. This CDR3 has 13 residues. The V and J ends lost 1 base and 6 bases, in that order; junction bases with no gene match: 3. The germline gives CDR1 GTSNPN, CDR2 SVGIG (reference sequence). CDR3 coding DNA: TGTGCCTGGAGTGAACAGGGGGCGAAGACCCAGTACTTC. It encodes CAWSEQGAKTQYF. Drawing the rest from reference TRBV30 and TRBJ2-5, the complete variable domain is SQTIHQWPATLVQPVGSPLSLECTVEGTSNPNLYWYRQAAGRGLQLLFYSVGIGQISSEVPQNLSASRPQDRQFILSSKKLLLSDSGFYLCAWSEQGAKTQYFGPGTRLLVL.

This clonotype was recorded many times. The rearrangement joins TRBV29-1 to TRBJ2-7, with D possibly TRBD2 on 5 matching bases. CDR3 length: 13 amino acids. Trimming took 0 bases from V and 4 from J, leaving 10 bases between them. Germline V gene data show CDR1 as SQVTM and CDR2 as ANQGSEA. The CDR3 region is CSVEDEGGYEQYF. DNA for the CDR3: TGCAGCGTTGAAGACGAGGGTGGATACGAGCAGTACTTC.

This clonotype was observed a few times. The chain couples TRBV4-3 to TRBJ2-3, with a tentative D call TRBD2 (7 bases). The CDR3 covers 15 residues. V lost 0 bases and J 4 bases, leaving 11 bases between the germline ends. CDR1 is LGHNA, CDR2 YSLEER, per germline. The CDR3 is CASSQDRGGADTQYF. The CDR3 nucleotides read TGCGCCAGCAGCCAAGATAGGGGGGGCGCAGATACGCAGTATTTT.

This clonotype was found many times. The chain is built from TRBV9 and TRBJ1-2; the match to TRBD1 covers 7 bases. The V gene's germline CDR1 is SGDLS and CDR2 YYNGEE. The length of the CDR3 is 16 residues. J gave up 4 bases and V 4 bases, and 13 bases lay outside the gene matches. The CDR3 DNA reads as TGTGCCAGCAGCTCATTTGGGGACAGAAGGCCCTATGGCTACACCTTC. This sequence encodes CASSSFGDRRPYGYTF.

This clonotype was detected ten times or more. The chain couples TRBV10-1 to TRBJ2-5, with 9 bases aligning to TRBD2. This CDR3 region has 16 residues. In germline, CDR1 is WNHNN, CDR2 SYGVQD (reference sequence). V trimming: 0 bases; J trimming: 4 bases; junction bases outside the gene matches: 6. The CDR3 bases are TGCGCCAGCAGTGAGTCCCGCGCGGGAGGGCGAGAGACCCAGTACTTC. Translation gives CASSESRAGGRETQYF.

This clonotype has just a few counts. This sequence joins TRBV12-3 or TRBV12-4 and TRBJ2-5, with 7 bases that match TRBD1. V dropped 6 bases and J dropped 2; count of bases not matched to a gene: 6. CDR3 length equals 14 residues. The CDR3 here is CASRYRGLQETQYF. DNA for the CDR3: TGTGCCAGCAGGTACAGGGGCCTACAAGAGACCCAGTACTTC.

This clonotype was counted many times. This sequence joins TRBV6-5 and TRBJ1-5; D might be TRBD1 (5 bases). The CDR3 is 14 amino acids. Germline CDR1 and CDR2: MNHEY and SVGAGI. Trimming left V 2 bases short and J 5 bases short, with 10 bases between. This CDR3 reads CASSYIQGDQPQHF. In DNA, the CDR3 is TGTGCCAGCAGTTACATTCAGGGCGATCAGCCCCAGCATTTT.

This clonotype was observed at least ten times. The rearrangement uses TRBV6-2 or TRBV6-3 and TRBJ2-7; D perhaps matches TRBD2 (5 bases). This CDR3 comprises 13 residues. Germline V lookup: CDR1 MNHEY, CDR2 SVGEGT. V shed 0 bases and J shed 7 bases, with 10 bases lying between them. CDR3 DNA: TGTGCCAGCAGTTACTCGCCCCCGGGGGAGCAGTACTTC. Encoded protein: CASSYSPPGEQYF.

This clonotype was seen a handful of times. The V gene is TRBV10-3, the J gene TRBJ2-1, with 8 positions matching TRBD2. The CDR3 is 16 amino acids. Germline V gene data show CDR1 as ENHRY and CDR2 as SYGVKD. V lost 7 bases to trimming and J lost 7 bases; unmatched junction nucleotides: 15. The CDR3 sequence is CAINKVREGPGNEQFF. CDR3 DNA: TGTGCCATCAATAAGGTCCGGGAGGGCCCAGGGAATGAGCAGTTCTTC.

This clonotype was counted many times. The chain links TRBV3-1 to TRBJ1-1; tentative D call: TRBD1 (5 bases). CDR1 and CDR2 (germline): LGHDT, YNNKEL (reference sequence). CDR3 size: 16 residues. V gave up 4 bases and J gave up 1 base, with 16 bases separating them. CDR3 residues: CASSPRHRRRNTEAFF. The CDR3 nucleotides read TGTGCCAGCAGCCCACGGCACAGGAGACGGAACACTGAAGCTTTCTTT.

Many counts were recorded for this clonotype. This chain uses TRBV7-2 with TRBJ2-7, with a tentative D call TRBD2 (6 bases). With 5 bases removed from V and 1 base from J, the gap between germline ends came to 21 bases. The V gene's germline CDR1 is SGHTA and CDR2 FQGNSA. CDR3 length: 17 amino acids. Here the CDR3 reads CASSQSGRLKVSYEQYF. CDR3 nucleotide sequence: TGTGCCAGCAGCCAGAGCGGGCGCTTAAAGGTATCCTACGAGCAGTACTTC.

Notes on this clonotype: This likely reflects a read error, since a far larger clone is one base away. The V call is TRBV7-2, the J call TRBJ2-5; no definite D call. Germline CDR1 SGHTA, CDR2 FQGNSA. The CDR3 extends over 13 amino acids. In nucleotides, the CDR3 is TGTGCCTGCAGCCGTGGGTCACAAGAGACCCAGTACTTC. It specifies CACSRGSQETQYF. Together with reference TRBV7-2 and TRBJ2-5, the CDR3 gives the full variable domain: GAGVSQSPSNKVTEKGKDVELRCDPISGHTALYWYRQSLGQGLEFLIYFQGNSAPDKSGLPSDRFSAERTGGSVSTLTIQRTQQEDSAVYLCACSRGSQETQYFGPGTRLLVL.

This clonotype was counted a few times. The chain recombines TRBV11-2 with TRBJ1-2; tentative D call: TRBD1 (6 bases). The length of the CDR3 is 14 residues. V lost 4 bases to trimming and J lost 3 bases, with 12 bases between them. Germline CDR1 SGHAT, CDR2 FQNNGV. The chain's CDR3 is CASSSGDAYYGYTF. CDR3 DNA: TGTGCCAGCAGCTCAGGGGATGCCTACTATGGCTACACCTTC.

The J gene is TRBJ2-5, the V gene TRBV6-1; D may match TRBD1 or TRBD2 (5 bases each). This CDR3 comprises 16 residues. Trimming removed 6 bases at V and 5 bases at J, with 22 bases between. Germline CDR1 is MNHNS and CDR2 is SASEGT. CDR3 residues: CASSRAAGLGTETQYF. For the CDR3, the DNA is TGTGCCAGCAGCAGAGCCGCGGGTCTGGGGACGGAGACCCAGTACTTC.

This clonotype was counted many times. The chain has TRBV12-3 or TRBV12-4 and TRBJ2-1; 11 bases line up with TRBD2. Trimming cost V 6 bases and J 3 bases; bases outside gene matches: 4. The CDR3 has 15 residues. CDR3 in amino acids: CASRTGTSGYNEQFF. For the CDR3, the DNA is TGTGCCAGCAGGACCGGGACTAGCGGCTACAATGAGCAGTTCTTC.

This clonotype came up a few times. The chain combines TRBV12-3 or TRBV12-4 with TRBJ2-7; weak D call: TRBD2 (5 bases). The CDR3 has 12 residues. V shed 7 bases and J shed 6 bases, with 13 bases lying between them. The CDR3 sequence is CASNEGRPEQYF. The CDR3, as DNA: TGTGCCAGCAATGAGGGCCGGCCCGAGCAGTACTTC.

This clonotype was seen once. The V call is TRBV3-1, the J call TRBJ2-7; tentatively, D is TRBD2 (5 bases). This CDR3 has 15 residues. The germline CDR1 and CDR2 sequences are LGHDT and YNNKEL (reference sequence). The V end was cut by 2 bases, the J end by 0 bases, with 11 bases between. In nucleotides, the CDR3 is TGTGCCAGCAGCCAAAGCGGTAGGGTCTCCTACGAGCAGTACTTC. It translates to CASSQSGRVSYEQYF.

The gene calls are TRBV12-3 or TRBV12-4 and TRBJ1-2; 8 bases align to TRBD1. The CDR3 has 18 residues. V was pared by 8 bases and J by 0 bases, with 17 bases of the junction left unmatched. The CDR3 spells CASSPLGQGSTPNYGYTF. Written as DNA, the CDR3 is TGTGCCAGCTCACCCCTCGGACAGGGCTCAACCCCTAACTATGGCTACACCTTC.

This clonotype was observed a few times. This rearrangement joins TRBV5-1 to TRBJ1-4; TRBD1 might be the D (5 bases). Germline CDR1 reads SGHRS; CDR2 reads YFSETQ. Trimming removed 3 bases from V and 7 bases from J, with 10 bases in between. CDR3 size: 13 residues. CDR3 DNA: TGCGCCAGCAGCTCGGAGGGGACTGAAAAACTGTTTTTT. Translating it yields CASSSEGTEKLFF.

This clonotype was detected only a few times. The chain couples TRBV25-1 to TRBJ1-2, with D possibly being TRBD1 (6 bases). The CDR3 consists of 14 residues. The germline CDR1 and CDR2 sequences are MGHDK and SYGVNS. Trimming stripped 1 base from V and 7 bases from J, with 13 bases between. CDR3 sequence: CASSESYRDTGYTF. The CDR3 bases are TGTGCCAGCAGTGAATCTTACCGGGACACTGGCTACACCTTC.

In this sample, this clonotype turned up many times. DNA of the CDR3: TGTGCCAGCAGTTTATGGGCTCCACGGGGGTCCGAGCAGTACTTC. Protein sequence: CASSLWAPRGSEQYF. V and J are TRBV27 and TRBJ2-7; a possible D gene is TRBD2 (6 bases). This CDR3 is 15 amino acids long. The V gene's germline CDR1 is MNHEY and CDR2 SMNVEV (reference sequence). V shed 1 base and J shed 6 bases, with 16 bases lying between them.

Comments on this clonotype: One junction end disagrees with the germline gene, perhaps due to a read error. The chain couples TRBV28 to TRBJ2-7; 10 bases map to TRBD1. Germline CDR1 and CDR2: MDHEN and SYDVKM. The CDR3 extends over 19 amino acids. Written as DNA, the CDR3 is TGTGCCAGCAGTTTACCCTCCCCCTTGACAGGGGGCTTCCCCTACGAGCAGTGCTTC. It codes for CASSLPSPLTGGFPYEQCF.

This clonotype was observed many times. The chain carries TRBV7-9 and TRBJ2-1; 7 bases fit TRBD2. Trimming took 5 bases from V and 8 from J; bases not matched to a gene: 3. CDR3 length equals 12 residues. The germline V gene has CDR1 SEHNR and CDR2 FQNEAQ (reference sequence). For the CDR3, the DNA is TGTGCCAGCAGCCCACGGGGGGATGAGCAGTTCTTC. Its protein is CASSPRGDEQFF.

The chain has TRBV27 and TRBJ2-5; the D gene is possibly TRBD2 (6 bases). With the DNA end fitting TRBJ2-1 better, the J assignment may be wrong. Looked up from germline, CDR1 is MNHEY and CDR2 is SMNVEV (reference sequence). The CDR3 consists of 20 residues. CDR3 residues: CASSLPPLAYNTPLYNEQFF. CDR3 nucleotide sequence: TGTGCCAGCAGCCTTCCCCCACTAGCTTATAATACACCGCTTTACAATGAGCAGTTCTTC.

This chain connects TRBV19 to TRBJ2-1; D gene ambiguous. The V gene's germline CDR1 is LNHDA and CDR2 SQIVND (reference sequence). This CDR3 is 12 amino acids long. V gave up 3 bases and J gave up 5 bases, with 5 bases separating them. The CDR3 is CASSISHNEQFF. The CDR3 DNA reads TGTGCCAGTAGTATCAGTCACAATGAGCAGTTCTTC.

The rearrangement joins TRBV10-2 to TRBJ2-5, with D hard to call. Germline CDR1 reads WSHSY; CDR2 reads SAAADI. With 3 bases removed from V and 5 bases from J, the gap between germline ends came to 10 bases. This CDR3 comprises 13 residues. The CDR3, as DNA: TGCGCCAGCAGTGATTCTTTTGAGGAGACCCAGTACTTC. Protein product: CASSDSFEETQYF.

Concerning this clonotype itself: At one end, the junction sequence differs from germline, possibly due to a read error. This chain links TRBV13 with TRBJ1-5; D call uncertain. The CDR3 consists of 13 residues. Germline-derived CDR1 and CDR2 are PRHDT and FYEKMQ (reference sequence). The CDR3 region is CASSLGLSQPQYF. The CDR3 coding sequence is TGTGCCAGCAGCTTAGGCCTCTCACAGCCCCAGTACTTT. The variable domain in full, completed from reference TRBV13 and TRBJ1-5, reads AAGVIQSPRHLIKEKRETATLKCYPIPRHDTVYWYQQGPGQDPQFLISFYEKMQSDKGSIPDRFSAQQFSDYHSELNMSSLELGDSALYFCASSLGLSQPQYFGDGTRLSIL.

Of note for this clonotype: A read error may be the cause here, since a much bigger clone is one base away. The chain combines TRBV12-5 with TRBJ1-2, with 8 nucleotides matching TRBD1. CDR1 is LGHNT, CDR2 FRNRAP, per germline. CDR3 size: 13 residues. The CDR3 DNA reads TGTGCTAGTGGTTCGGACAGGGCTTATGGCCACACCTTC. This translates into CASGSDRAYGHTF.

This clonotype appeared a few times. This may be a read error: a much more frequent sequence differs by one nucleotide. A read error is likely, as this CDR3 ends without the conserved phenylalanine or tryptophan. This chain uses TRBV9 with TRBJ2-5, with 11 bases that match TRBD1. The CDR3 is 16 residues long. Germline CDR1 SGDLS, CDR2 YYNGEE. Trimming removed 3 bases from V and 7 bases from J; junction bases left unmatched: 11. CDR3 in amino acids: CASSGGQGVPGGTQYL. CDR3 sequence (DNA): TGTGCCAGCAGCGGGGGACAGGGGGTGCCCGGCGGGACCCAGTACCTC.

This clonotype appeared many times. J is TRBJ1-5 and V is TRBV2, with no clear D. The CDR3 has 13 residues. Germline lookup yields CDR1 SNHLY and CDR2 FYNNEI. V lost 9 bases, J lost 3 bases, and 12 bases lay in between. For the CDR3, the DNA is TGTGCCAGTAGTAAAGGGCTCAATCAGCCCCAGCATTTT. Encoded protein: CASSKGLNQPQHF.